The clone carrying this T cell receptor (beta chain) was counted many times. Its antigen is currently unknown. The data were obtained in a study of T cell repertoires in cytomegalovirus infection. Study-wide background: Epitope selection comprised recently identified HLA-C-restricted CMV epitopes and well-studied HLA-B-restricted CMV epitopes. It can be stated that public TCR beta signatures indicated CMV infection as well as a matching HLA type. Study-wide results and limits: People with CMV and the relevant HLA were identified by cumulative public TCR beta family frequency.

TCRdb analysed the reads with MiXCR anew, one entry per CDR3 protein. The sample has approximately 300,000 distinct CDR3 sequences; 25% to 30% are singletons. Sequenced here: cultured PBMCs, sampled from culture after CMV antigen stimulation. The sequence came from a human donor in good health (CMV status not recorded). Some clones in this sample may be carry-over from other donors' samples.

The CDR3 nucleotides read TGTGCCAGCAGGTGGGGCGGGGATGAAGCTTTCTTT. Protein product: CASRWGGDEAFF. The chain recombines TRBV3-1 with TRBJ1-1, with D perhaps matching TRBD1 (5 bases). Germline V gene sequence: CDR1 LGHDT, CDR2 YNNKEL (reference sequence). The CDR3 has 12 residues. The germline V and J ends were trimmed by 6 bases and 7 bases, with 12 bases remaining between them.